A single sample gave rise to the 20 T cell receptor beta chains below, sequenced in a study of OX40 agonist ivuxolimab in advanced cancers. Assay: immunoSEQ multiplex PCR; the TCRdb copy retains only in-frame clones and omits some. The data hold tens of thousands of clones, with 84% observed a single time. The sequencing here drew on CD4+ or CD8+ T cells sorted from blood, taken in a trial of the OX40 agonist ivuxolimab. The receptors were sampled from an adult with an advanced solid tumor such as melanoma, head and neck, liver or kidney cancer.

The CDR3: CASSPVRGKLGKNIQYF. CDR3 coding DNA: TGTGCCAGCTCACCCGTCAGGGGCAAGTTAGGCAAAAACATTCAGTACTTC. V gene TRBV18 combines with J gene TRBJ2-4; D may be TRBD1 (6 bases). The CDR3 is 17 amino acids. V lost 3 bases, J lost 3 bases, and 18 bases lay in between. Germline V gene lookup returns CDR1 KGHSH and CDR2 LQKENI.

The rearrangement joins TRBV11-2 to TRBJ2-1, with 7 bases identical to TRBD1. There are 16 residues in the CDR3. Germline lookup yields CDR1 SGHAT and CDR2 FQNNGV. With 2 bases clipped from V and 5 bases from J, the junction kept 9 bases outside the gene matches. This chain's CDR3 is CASSLTIGQADNEQFF. CDR3 coding DNA: TGTGCCAGCAGCTTAACTATAGGACAGGCGGACAATGAGCAGTTCTTC.

The rearrangement uses TRBV28 and TRBJ2-1; possibly TRBD1 for D (5 bases). The CDR3 extends over 13 amino acids. From germline, CDR1 is MDHEN and CDR2 SYDVKM. V was cut by 7 bases and J by 4 bases, with 11 bases left in between. The DNA of the CDR3 is TGTGCCAGCACCACAGGAAATTACAATGAGCAGTTCTTC. Its protein is CASTTGNYNEQFF.

The chain is built from TRBV10-3 and TRBJ2-7, with D maybe TRBD1 (5 bases). With 0 bases removed from V and 3 bases from J, the gap between germline ends came to 9 bases. Germline assignment: CDR1 ENHRY and CDR2 SYGVKD. This CDR3 has 14 residues. The CDR3 nucleotides are TGTGCCATCAGTGAGTCGGGGCAGCACTACGAGCAGTACGTC. As protein: CAISESGQHYEQYV.

This clone was found a few times. J is TRBJ1-3 and V is TRBV18; 10 bases are a match to TRBD1. The V segment lost 3 bases and the J segment 2 bases; nucleotides outside the gene matches: 7. The CDR3 extends over 17 amino acids. CDR1 is KGHSH, CDR2 LQKENI, per germline. CDR3 in amino acids: CASSPVTGGAPGNTIYF. In nucleotides, the CDR3 is TGTGCCAGCTCACCCGTGACAGGGGGCGCCCCTGGAAACACCATATATTTT.

In this sample, this clone turned up a few times. The chain combines TRBV10-3 with TRBJ1-5, with TRBD1 as a possible D gene (5 bases). Germline loops: CDR1 ENHRY, CDR2 SYGVKD. This CDR3 has 13 amino acids. V dropped 6 bases and J dropped 0 bases, with 6 bases sitting between them. In DNA form, the CDR3 reads TGTGCCATCAGGACAGATAGCAATCAGCCCCAGCATTTT. Translated, it gives CAIRTDSNQPQHF.

V and J are TRBV30 and TRBJ1-2; 7 bases align to TRBD1. V shed 3 bases and J 0 bases; nucleotides not matched to a gene: 1. There are 13 residues in the CDR3. Germline V gene lookup returns CDR1 GTSNPN and CDR2 SVGIG (reference sequence). The CDR3, as DNA: TGTGCCTGGAGCAGGGGGGCTAACTATGGCTACACCTTC. Amino acids: CAWSRGANYGYTF. The full variable domain, rest sourced from reference TRBV30 and TRBJ1-2, is SQTIHQWPATLVQPVGSPLSLECTVEGTSNPNLYWYRQAAGRGLQLLFYSVGIGQISSEVPQNLSASRPQDRQFILSSKKLLLSDSGFYLCAWSRGANYGYTFGSGTRLTVV.

CDR3 region: CASSLGGAGGPQETQYF. In DNA, the CDR3 is TGTGCCAGCAGCTTGGGGGGAGCGGGAGGGCCCCAAGAGACCCAGTACTTC. The chain employs TRBV5-4 and TRBJ2-5; 10 positions match TRBD2. With 0 bases clipped from V and 1 base from J, the junction kept 6 bases outside the gene matches. The CDR3 consists of 17 residues. Germline V CDR1 and CDR2: SGHNT, YYREEE (reference sequence).

This clone is a singleton in its sample. The V gene is TRBV6-6, the J gene TRBJ2-7, with no clear D. Trimming pared 0 bases from V and 2 bases from J, leaving 14 bases between. The CDR3 totals 16 residues. The V gene's germline CDR1 is MNHNY and CDR2 SVGAGI (reference sequence). The CDR3 coding sequence is TGTGCCAGCAGTTACTCGATGGGCGAACTACCCTACGAGCAGTACTTC. Translation gives CASSYSMGELPYEQYF.

The chain couples TRBV7-9 to TRBJ1-2; no definite D call. CDR1 is SEHNR, CDR2 FQNEAQ, per germline (reference sequence). The CDR3 has 14 amino acids. V gave up 1 base and J gave up 4 bases, with 10 bases separating them. As DNA, the CDR3 is TGTGCCAGCAGCTTAGATTTCAGCTCCTATGGCTACACCTTC. Its translation: CASSLDFSSYGYTF.

This clone was observed once. The J gene is TRBJ1-3, the V gene TRBV27, with TRBD1 identical over 8 bases. The junction had 7 bases not matched to a gene; V was cut back by 3 bases and J by 0 bases. Germline V gene data show CDR1 as MNHEY and CDR2 as SMNVEV (reference sequence). The CDR3 has 17 residues. CDR3 amino acids: CASSFSGGAGSGNTIYF. The DNA of the CDR3 is TGTGCCAGCAGTTTCTCAGGGGGCGCGGGCTCTGGAAACACCATATATTTT.

With regard to this clone: Other DNA variants within this sample encode the same CDR3. The V gene is TRBV29-1, the J gene TRBJ2-5; TRBD1 might be the D (5 bases). In germline, CDR1 is SQVTM, CDR2 ANQGSEA. The CDR3 loop spans 13 amino acids. V lost 1 base, J lost 2 bases, and 8 bases lay in between. CDR3 DNA sequence: TGCAGCGTTGAAGGGGGCCCGCAAGAGACCCAGTACTTC. This gives the protein CSVEGGPQETQYF.

The chain carries TRBV2 and TRBJ1-1, with D possibly TRBD1 on 5 matching bases. Trimming left V 11 bases short and J 8 bases short, with 21 bases between. The CDR3 spans 13 residues. Germline values: CDR1 SNHLY, CDR2 FYNNEI. The CDR3 DNA reads TGTGCCGAACGGAGTTCGGGGGGATGGGAAGCTTTCTTT. It is translated as CAERSSGGWEAFF.

This clone was detected a few times. The chain uses TRBV4-3 and TRBJ2-7; D not resolved. V was clipped by 5 bases and J by 12 bases, with 14 bases between them. The CDR3 loop spans 11 amino acids. Per the germline V gene, CDR1 is LGHNA and CDR2 is YSLEER. CDR3 amino acids: CASSGRRQSYF. DNA of the CDR3: TGCGCCAGCAGCGGCCGTAGGCAATCGTACTTC.

This chain connects TRBV28 to TRBJ1-5; 12 bases fit TRBD1. J gave up 3 bases and V 6 bases, and 18 bases lay outside the gene matches. In germline, CDR1 is MDHEN, CDR2 SYDVKM. The CDR3 consists of 20 residues. The DNA of the CDR3 is TGTGCCAGCAGCCCTGCTACCGGGACAGGGGGCTTCCGGAACAATCAGCCCCAGCATTTT. This translates into CASSPATGTGGFRNNQPQHF.

V usage is TRBV13 and J usage is TRBJ2-7; no reliable D call. The CDR3 contains 13 residues. Germline values: CDR1 PRHDT, CDR2 FYEKMQ (reference sequence). The V end was cut by 0 bases, the J end by 2 bases, with 5 bases between. CDR3 in amino acids: CASSLGGTYEQYF. The CDR3 nucleotides are TGTGCCAGCAGCTTAGGAGGGACCTACGAGCAGTACTTC.

The V call is TRBV7-2, the J call TRBJ1-1, with no clear D. The CDR3 covers 14 residues. The germline V gene encodes CDR1 SGHTA and CDR2 FQGNSA. V was trimmed by 5 bases and J by 3 bases, leaving 13 bases between them. The CDR3 DNA is TGTGCCAGCAGCCTCCAGGCCGGGGACACTGAAGCTTTCTTT. Translated, it gives CASSLQAGDTEAFF.

This clone was detected a few times. The rearrangement uses TRBV5-1 and TRBJ1-2, with 8 bases identical to TRBD1. The ends lost 4 bases at V and 6 bases at J; junction bases unmatched: 5. Germline assignment: CDR1 SGHRS and CDR2 YFSETQ. The CDR3 is 13 amino acids. This CDR3 reads CASSRRGRDGYTF. The CDR3 region has the DNA TGCGCCAGCAGCCGCAGGGGGCGGGATGGCTACACCTTC.

The rearrangement joins TRBV18 to TRBJ1-5, with 9 bases that match TRBD1. This CDR3 has 17 residues. Per germline, CDR1 KGHSH and CDR2 LQKENI. The V and J ends lost 4 bases and 3 bases, in that order; junction bases with no gene match: 10. The CDR3 nucleotides read TGTGCCAGCTCACTAGGACAGGGGATACGGGACAATCAGCCCCAGCATTTT. Its protein product is CASSLGQGIRDNQPQHF.

The V and J genes are TRBV30 and TRBJ2-7; D is ambiguous. Germline CDR1 reads GTSNPN; CDR2 reads SVGIG (reference sequence). CDR3 length: 14 residues. The V gene lost 2 bases and the J gene lost 4 bases, with 15 bases spanning the gap. This CDR3 is CAWSSLGGSYEQYF. In nucleotides, the CDR3 is TGTGCCTGGAGTTCGCTTGGTGGCTCGTACGAGCAGTACTTC.